These T cell receptor beta chains were read from a single sample in a study of OX40 agonist ivuxolimab in advanced cancers. Produced via immunoSEQ multiplex PCR; TCRdb's table is partial and in-frame only. The table has tens of thousands of clones, around 81% seen once; the top ten hold approximately 3%. The material sequenced was CD4+ or CD8+ T cells sorted from blood, taken in a trial of the OX40 agonist ivuxolimab. These receptors all stem from an adult with an advanced solid tumor such as melanoma, head and neck, liver or kidney cancer. CDR3s include the opening cysteine and the closing phenylalanine or tryptophan.

j_gene,v_gene,CDR3aa
TRBJ2-5,TRBV30,CAWRMWGPETQYF
TRBJ1-1,TRBV7-9,CASSLGVGEVPEAFF
TRBJ1-2,TRBV19,CASSIRQGGGYTF
TRBJ2-7,TRBV11-2,CASSPIGRATTYEQYF
TRBJ2-2,TRBV6-4,CATRLEADTGELFF
TRBJ2-1,TRBV19,CASSIDRGLAGGSEQFF
TRBJ2-7,TRBV7-9,CASSLGGGAGSYEQYF
TRBJ1-1,TRBV5-1,CATSGQGGTEAFF
TRBJ1-2,TRBV11-1,CASSRSNEQGGNYGYTF
TRBJ1-5,TRBV2,CASSLGGSLSF
TRBJ2-7,TRBV7-9,CASSRTGQGMFYEQYF
TRBJ2-1,TRBV5-1,CASSITALPVGLAGNNEQFF
TRBJ1-4,TRBV7-2,CASSLVPGNMEKLFF
TRBJ2-3,TRBV29-1,CSVGKRTDTDTQYF
TRBJ1-2,TRBV4-1,CASSQVGRTYGYTF
TRBJ2-1,TRBV5-4,CASSFGAGSYNEQFF
TRBJ1-5,TRBV30,CAVEGGSNQPQHF
TRBJ2-3,TRBV19,CASGGAGWADTQYF
TRBJ2-4,TRBV18,CASSPGGSIQYF
TRBJ1-1,TRBV7-2,CASSFSENTEAFF
TRBJ2-2,TRBV6-5,CASSTTGGGELFF